This T cell receptor beta chain was obtained from a study of blood T cells in healthy people across ages. Study at large: Roughly one uniquely barcoded beta molecule per two T cells was captured. Study-level findings and limits: In long-lived donors, naive CD4+ cell counts and diversity exceeded those of aged donors.

In germline, CDR1 is SGHTA, CDR2 FQGTGA. This CDR3 spans 13 amino acids. V lost 4 bases, J lost 13 bases, and 17 bases lay in between. A second about 7 to 12 cycle PCR used barcoded and J-beta primers. All samples yielded 3 million or more CDR3-containing paired-end reads. Each CDR3 protein is one row after TCRdb ran MiXCR on the 5' RACE reads. The table lists about 1.6 million distinct CDR3 sequences, almost 35% of them singletons. This clonotype was observed once. Its antigen is undetermined. The V and J genes are TRBV7-3 and TRBJ2-4; D is possibly TRBD2 (6 bases). This clonotype originated in a woman in her twenties or thirties in good health. Specimen: blood. The CDR3 loop is CASSSTRKNEQYF. Written as DNA, the CDR3 is TGTGCCAGCAGCTCGACTAGAAAAAATGAGCAGTACTTC.